The 28 T cell receptor beta chains listed next were all sequenced from one sample in a study of blood T cell repertoires in COVID-19. Sequencing was performed with immunoSEQ multiplex PCR; in TCRdb, only in-frame clones are kept and a portion is missing. This table has approximately 250,000 clones, around 86% appearing once. The sequenced material came from peripheral blood. Receptor source: a woman of 80 years or more with COVID-19, enrolled during active disease.

The chain joins TRBV28 to TRBJ1-2, with D perhaps matching TRBD1 (6 bases). Germline assignment: CDR1 MDHEN and CDR2 SYDVKM. The ends were cut back, 4 bases at V and 0 bases at J, with 9 bases in the middle. The CDR3 is 14 residues long. Here the CDR3 reads CASSSQGANYGYTF. The DNA for the CDR3 is TGTGCCAGCAGTTCACAGGGAGCTAACTATGGCTACACCTTC.

V and J are TRBV28 and TRBJ1-5; TRBD1 agrees at 8 bases. Unmatched junction bases numbered 15, after V lost 2 bases and J lost 6 bases. The germline V gene encodes CDR1 MDHEN and CDR2 SYDVKM. The CDR3 covers 18 residues. CDR3 in amino acids: CASSLMVGVGQASQPQHF. The CDR3 DNA follows: TGTGCCAGCAGTTTAATGGTAGGGGTGGGACAGGCATCTCAGCCCCAGCATTTT.

V and J are TRBV7-8 and TRBJ2-7; 7 positions match TRBD1. The CDR3 length is 14 residues. Trimming took 5 bases from V and 4 from J; bases not matched to a gene: 8. Germline V gives CDR1 SGHVS, CDR2 FQNEAQ. This chain's CDR3 is CASSADRAKYEQYV. The CDR3 DNA sequence: TGTGCCAGCAGCGCAGACAGGGCAAAATACGAGCAGTACGTC.

V usage is TRBV28 and J usage is TRBJ2-3; maybe TRBD2 (7 bases). V was cut by 7 bases and J by 0 bases, with 17 bases left in between. The germline gives CDR1 MDHEN, CDR2 SYDVKM. CDR3 length: 16 amino acids. The CDR3, as DNA: TGTGCCAGCACCCTGTGGGGGAGGGGGAGCACAGATACGCAGTATTTT. Its translation: CASTLWGRGSTDTQYF.

This clone was observed a handful of times. This chain links TRBV6-4 with TRBJ1-1; D gene unclear. The germline V and J ends were trimmed by 3 bases and 2 bases, with 13 bases remaining between them. CDR1 and CDR2 from the germline V gene are MRHNA and SNTAGT. This CDR3 is built from 15 residues. CDR3 in amino acids: CASSEWAGPNTEAFF. The CDR3 DNA reads TGTGCCAGCAGTGAATGGGCCGGCCCAAACACTGAAGCTTTCTTT.

The rearrangement uses TRBV5-1 and TRBJ2-1, with 8 bases that match TRBD1. The V segment lost 2 bases and the J segment 3 bases; nucleotides outside the gene matches: 4. The CDR3 is 15 residues long. CDR1 is SGHRS and CDR2 is YFSETQ in the germline V gene. The CDR3 DNA is TGCGCCAGCAGCTTCCAGGGGGCGGGCTACAATGAGCAGTTCTTC. Its protein product is CASSFQGAGYNEQFF.

CDR3 nucleotides: TGCAGCGTCCTTGGATTACAGGGGCTAGGCACTGAAGCTTTCTTT. Translation gives CSVLGLQGLGTEAFF. The V and J genes are TRBV29-1 and TRBJ1-1; 7 positions match TRBD1. The CDR3 is 15 residues long. The germline CDR1 and CDR2 sequences are SQVTM and ANQGSEA. With V trimmed by 6 bases and J by 4 bases, 14 bases remained unmatched.

The genes are TRBV3-1 (or the pseudogene TRBV3-2) and TRBJ1-3, with 9 positions matching TRBD1. After removal of 8 bases from V and 1 base from J, the junction contained 12 bases not matched to a gene. Germline values: CDR1 LGHDT, CDR2 YNNKEL (reference sequence). CDR3 length: 17 residues. The CDR3 DNA reads as TGTGCCAGCGGACCAACCCCGGGACAGGGATCTGGAAACACCATATATTTT. Translated, it gives CASGPTPGQGSGNTIYF.

This chain connects TRBV27 to TRBJ2-2; tentatively, D is TRBD1 (6 bases). Trimming removed 8 bases at V and 1 base at J, with 14 bases between. This CDR3 contains 15 residues. CDR1 is MNHEY and CDR2 is SMNVEV in the germline V gene (reference sequence). The CDR3 region is CASGRTAMNTGELFF. CDR3 bases: TGTGCCAGCGGTAGGACAGCTATGAACACCGGGGAGCTGTTTTTT.

This chain uses TRBV10-3 with TRBJ2-3; 7 positions agree with TRBD2. V shed 2 bases, J shed 3 bases, and the junction held 5 bases outside the gene matches. The V gene's germline CDR1 is ENHRY and CDR2 SYGVKD. The CDR3 contains 15 residues. The CDR3 protein is CAISEMGGGTDTQYF. The CDR3 DNA reads as TGTGCCATCAGTGAGATGGGCGGGGGAACAGATACGCAGTATTTT.

This clone came up a few times. This chain joins TRBV7-9 and TRBJ2-1; TRBD2 agrees at 10 bases. The CDR3 sequence is 15 residues long. V was pared by 1 base and J by 7 bases, with 4 bases of the junction left unmatched. Germline lookup yields CDR1 SEHNR and CDR2 FQNEAQ (reference sequence). The CDR3 protein is CASSLVLAGANEQFF. DNA of the CDR3: TGTGCCAGCAGCTTAGTGCTAGCGGGGGCTAATGAGCAGTTCTTC.

This sequence joins TRBV9 and TRBJ2-3; possibly TRBD1 for D (7 bases). Germline-derived CDR1 and CDR2 are SGDLS and YYNGEE. V lost 0 bases to trimming and J lost 7 bases, with 15 bases between them. This CDR3 contains 15 residues. The CDR3 DNA reads as TGTGCCAGCAGCGTAGCCCAAGGAGGGGGCCATACGCAGTATTTT. Residues: CASSVAQGGGHTQYF.

This clone was counted between two and nine times. The V call is TRBV28, the J call TRBJ1-5, with D hard to call. V was cut by 10 bases and J by 0 bases, with 19 bases left in between. The CDR3 totals 16 residues. Germline CDR1 reads MDHEN; CDR2 reads SYDVKM. CDR3 sequence reads: CATMAETPYSNQPQHF. DNA for the CDR3: TGTGCCACCATGGCCGAGACACCCTATAGCAATCAGCCCCAGCATTTT.

This sequence joins TRBV7-2 and TRBJ2-5, with 11 bases aligning to TRBD2. Germline trimming cut 6 bases from V and 6 bases from J; bases unmatched to any gene: 12. Germline loops: CDR1 SGHTA, CDR2 FQGNSA. This CDR3 has 16 residues. CDR3 in DNA: TGTGCCAGCAGACCCCACAGTAGCGGGGGGGCAAAGACCCAGTACTTC. Protein product: CASRPHSSGGAKTQYF.

CDR3 protein: CASSLPTGELSYNEQFF. CDR3 DNA: TGTGCCAGCAGCCTCCCGACAGGGGAGTTATCCTACAATGAGCAGTTCTTC. The V gene is TRBV14, the J gene TRBJ2-1; 8 nucleotides match TRBD1. This CDR3 spans 17 amino acids. Germline V gene data show CDR1 as SGHDN and CDR2 as FVKESK. Trimming at V came to 4 bases and at J to 1 base, leaving 9 bases not matched to a gene. The full variable domain, in which reference TRBV14 and TRBJ2-1 provide the parts outside the CDR3, is EAGVTQFPSHSVIEKGQTVTLRCDPISGHDNLYWYRRVMGKEIKFLLHFVKESKQDESGMPNNRFLAERTGGTYSTLKVQPAELEDSGVYFCASSLPTGELSYNEQFFGPGTRLTVL.

The V gene is TRBV20-1, the J gene TRBJ2-3, with 7 bases that match TRBD1. The CDR3 has 14 residues. Trimming removed 3 bases from V and 5 bases from J; junction bases left unmatched: 8. Germline values: CDR1 DFQATT, CDR2 SNEGSKA (reference sequence). CDR3 nucleotides: TGCAGTGCTAGTCCAGGGGGTAACTTAGATACGCAGTATTTT. Encoded protein: CSASPGGNLDTQYF.

The chain joins TRBV7-6 to TRBJ1-4; 8 bases map to TRBD1. This CDR3 region has 15 residues. Germline V gene sequence: CDR1 SGHVS, CDR2 FNYEAQ. The V gene end was trimmed by 2 bases and the J gene end by 6 bases; junction bases not matched to a gene: 5. The DNA for the CDR3 is TGTGCCAGCAGCTTAACAGGGGGAGGATATGAAAAACTGTTTTTT. Its translation is CASSLTGGGYEKLFF.

J is TRBJ2-7 and V is TRBV1; TRBD1, as called in the table, went unchecked against the DNA. TRBV1 is an annotated pseudogene. CDR3 length equals 16 residues. CDR3 coding DNA: TGCACCAGCAGCCGCAAGGGGCCCACAGGGTTGGGGGAGCAGTACGTC. Encoded protein: CTSSRKGPTGLGEQYV.

This rearrangement joins TRBV7-2 to TRBJ2-5, with 7 bases that match TRBD1. Germline V gene data show CDR1 as SGHTA and CDR2 as FQGNSA. Trimming took 5 bases from V and 4 from J; bases not matched to a gene: 10. The CDR3 runs to 15 residues. CDR3 sequence (DNA): TGTGCCAGCAGCCCAGGGGGTTCTTTCCGAGAGACCCAGTACTTC. Its protein product is CASSPGGSFRETQYF.

The J gene is TRBJ2-5, the V gene TRBV10-3; 9 bases fit TRBD1. The germline V gene has CDR1 ENHRY and CDR2 SYGVKD. With V trimmed by 11 bases and J by 3 bases, 7 bases remained unmatched. The CDR3 contains 13 residues. Written as DNA, the CDR3 is TGTGCCGCACAGGGGGCGGGGGAAGAGACCCAGTACTTC. The encoded protein is CAAQGAGEETQYF.

This clone was seen just once. The chain recombines TRBV7-9 with TRBJ1-4; D unresolved. Trimming shortened V by 5 bases and J by 8 bases, and 15 bases separated the two germline ends. CDR1 is SEHNR, CDR2 FQNEAQ, per germline (reference sequence). The CDR3 spans 14 residues. The CDR3 region is CASSPGRVEEKLFF. In nucleotides, the CDR3 is TGTGCCAGCAGCCCGGGGAGGGTTGAGGAAAAACTGTTTTTT.

The rearrangement links TRBV5-1 to TRBJ2-7, with D perhaps matching TRBD2 (5 bases). The CDR3 contains 14 residues. V lost 3 bases, J lost 5 bases, and 15 bases lay in between. Germline values: CDR1 SGHRS, CDR2 YFSETQ. CDR3 amino acids: CASSYPSPGDEQYF. In DNA form, the CDR3 reads TGCGCCAGCAGCTATCCCTCCCCCGGGGACGAGCAGTACTTC.

The chain employs TRBV2 and TRBJ2-7, with TRBD2 matching over 7 bases. The V segment lost 5 bases and the J segment 6 bases; nucleotides outside the gene matches: 7. Germline lookup yields CDR1 SNHLY and CDR2 FYNNEI. CDR3 length equals 13 residues. CDR3 coding DNA: TGTGCCAGCAGTAGAACGGCTAGCGGCGAGCAGTACTTC. Its protein is CASSRTASGEQYF.

This chain links TRBV21-1 with TRBJ2-5; the listed D gene, TRBD2, was not tested against the DNA. TRBV21-1 is assigned pseudogene status. The CDR3 totals 19 residues. As DNA, the CDR3 is TGTGCCAGCAGCAAAAATGGGCAGCCCCATCGCCGGGGGCAAGAGACCCAGTACTTC. Translation: CASSKNGQPHRRGQETQYF.

J is TRBJ2-2 and V is TRBV4-1; no clear D gene. The germline V gene encodes CDR1 MGHRA and CDR2 YSYEKL. Deletions cut 3 bases from V and 0 bases from J, with 11 bases between. CDR3 size: 16 residues. The CDR3 DNA is TGCGCCAGCAGCCACAGAAAATCCGCGAACACCGGGGAGCTGTTTTTT. Encoded protein: CASSHRKSANTGELFF.

The chain couples TRBV28 to TRBJ2-1; TRBD1 agrees at 7 bases. V shed 7 bases, J shed 0 bases, and the junction held 12 bases outside the gene matches. This CDR3 is built from 17 residues. Looked up from germline, CDR1 is MDHEN and CDR2 is SYDVKM. CDR3 nucleotides: TGTGCCAGCAAGGGGGCAGGGCGACCTAGCTCCTACAATGAGCAGTTCTTC. Its translation: CASKGAGRPSSYNEQFF.

The V call is TRBV19, the J call TRBJ1-2, with a possible D match to TRBD1 (5 bases). Trimming shortened V by 2 bases and J by 4 bases, and 14 bases separated the two germline ends. The CDR3 spans 15 residues. The germline V gene has CDR1 LNHDA and CDR2 SQIVND (reference sequence). In DNA, the CDR3 is TGTGCCAGTAGTATACCCACCACGGGGGGCTATGGCTACACCTTC. This encodes CASSIPTTGGYGYTF.

The V call is TRBV19, the J call TRBJ1-2; 7 bases fit TRBD1. Germline V gene lookup returns CDR1 LNHDA and CDR2 SQIVND (reference sequence). The V and J ends lost 9 bases and 8 bases, in that order; junction bases with no gene match: 18. The CDR3 is made up of 15 amino acids. In nucleotides, the CDR3 is TGTGCCAGCCACAATCCTGACAGGGTGGGCAAGGGCTACACCTTC. Its protein product is CASHNPDRVGKGYTF.